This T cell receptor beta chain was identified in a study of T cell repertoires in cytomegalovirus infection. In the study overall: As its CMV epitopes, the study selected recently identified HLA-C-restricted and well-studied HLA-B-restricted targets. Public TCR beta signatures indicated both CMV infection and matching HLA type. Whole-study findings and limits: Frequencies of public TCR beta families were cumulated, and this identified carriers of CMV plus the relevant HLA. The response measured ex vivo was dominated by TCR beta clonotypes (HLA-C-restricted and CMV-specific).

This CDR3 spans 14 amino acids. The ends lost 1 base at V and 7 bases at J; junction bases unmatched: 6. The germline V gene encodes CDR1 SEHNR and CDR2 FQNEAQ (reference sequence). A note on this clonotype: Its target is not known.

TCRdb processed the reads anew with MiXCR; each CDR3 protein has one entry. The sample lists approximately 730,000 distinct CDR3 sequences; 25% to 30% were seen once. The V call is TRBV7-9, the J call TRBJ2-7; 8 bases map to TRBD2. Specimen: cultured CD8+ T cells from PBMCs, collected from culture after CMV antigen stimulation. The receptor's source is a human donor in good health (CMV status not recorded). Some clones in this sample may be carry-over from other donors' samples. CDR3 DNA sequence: TGTGCCAGCAGCTTAGAGGAGGGGACTAGGGAGCAGTACTTC. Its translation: CASSLEEGTREQYF.